These 26 T cell receptor beta chains were sequenced from one sample in a study of regulatory T cells in long-lasting Graves disease listed by TCRdb under 2021. Taken with the paper, the label for time point translates to: newly diagnosed GD, antithyroid drugs for less than 3 months. For both TCR sequencing and RNA sequencing, RNA was extracted from PBMCs in TRIzol. Library creation used multiplex PCR. Instrument on record: Illumina HiSeq 4000. CDR3 regions were amplified by Arm-PCR with iRepertoire HTBI primers to construct TCR beta libraries. The public sequencing data were trimmed at Q25 with fastp and processed into clonotypes with MiXCR by TCRdb, which kept only in-frame beta chains. Rows merge per CDR3 protein into single entries with the most common DNA and genes. In this sample the table shows about 460,000 distinct CDR3 sequences, roughly 15% of which occur a single time. The ten largest clones take up around a sixth of the sample.

This sample also appeared in a second study, on T cells in Graves' hyperthyroidism and ophthalmopathy.

The sample consisted of peripheral blood mononuclear cells (PBMCs), taken at new diagnosis, from a patient treated with antithyroid drugs. The receptors stem from a woman in her forties or fifties with Graves disease. Donor details come from another sample of the same person, matched by shared clones.

V is TRBV6-1 and J is TRBJ1-4; D is uncertain. Germline values: CDR1 MNHNS, CDR2 SASEGT. V was trimmed by 5 bases and J by 8 bases, leaving 9 bases between them. This CDR3 is built from 12 residues. The CDR3 spells CASSQVEEKLFF. As DNA, the CDR3 is TGTGCCAGCAGTCAGGTGGAGGAAAAACTGTTTTTT.

This clonotype was recorded once. This chain joins TRBV11-2 and TRBJ2-2, with D perhaps matching TRBD2 (5 bases). V was shortened by 5 bases and J by 6 bases, with 10 bases between the two germline ends. CDR1 is SGHAT, CDR2 FQNNGV, per germline. There are 13 residues in the CDR3. The CDR3: CASSPAVAGELFF. CDR3 nucleotides: TGTGCCAGCAGCCCAGCGGTGGCCGGGGAGCTGTTTTTT.

The chain links TRBV11-2 to TRBJ2-2, with D maybe TRBD2 (6 bases). Germline V CDR1 and CDR2: SGHAT, FQNNGV. V dropped 3 bases and J dropped 5 bases, with 10 bases sitting between them. This CDR3 contains 14 residues. CDR3 residues: CASSFPRGTGELFF. CDR3 coding DNA: TGTGCCAGCAGCTTCCCCCGGGGGACCGGGGAGCTGTTTTTT.

This sequence joins TRBV6-1 and TRBJ2-7; the match to TRBD2 covers 7 bases. After removal of 7 bases from V and 1 base from J, the junction contained 10 bases not matched to a gene. The CDR3 has 15 amino acids. The germline CDR1 and CDR2 sequences are MNHNS and SASEGT. CDR3 sequence (DNA): TGTGCCAGCAACAACTGGGCTAGCGGTTCCTACGAGCAGTACTTC. It translates to CASNNWASGSYEQYF.

This clonotype turned up a few times. The V gene is TRBV20-1, the J gene TRBJ1-3; D is uncertain. The CDR3 is made up of 14 amino acids. V was trimmed by 2 bases and J by 1 base, leaving 9 bases between them. Germline CDR1 and CDR2: DFQATT and SNEGSKA (reference sequence). CDR3 DNA sequence: TGCAGTGCTAGACTCAGTCTATCTGGAAACACCATATATTTT. Translated, it gives CSARLSLSGNTIYF.

In its sample, this clonotype was seen many times. The rearrangement joins TRBV12-3 or TRBV12-4 to TRBJ1-4, with 12 bases fitting TRBD1. This CDR3 spans 17 amino acids. Trimming at V came to 4 bases and at J to 6 bases, leaving 9 bases not matched to a gene. Here the CDR3 DNA reads TGTGCCAGCAGTTCAGTCCCGGGACAGGGGGCAGATGAAAAACTGTTTTTT. This gives the protein CASSSVPGQGADEKLFF.

The chain has TRBV5-6 and TRBJ2-7; D not resolved. Germline values: CDR1 SGHDT, CDR2 YYEEEE. This CDR3 comprises 15 residues. V was trimmed by 0 bases and J by 7 bases, leaving 17 bases between them. In DNA form, the CDR3 reads TGTGCCAGCAGCTTGGCTCCAGGCCTAAGACGGGAGCAGTACTTC. Protein: CASSLAPGLRREQYF.

The J gene is TRBJ1-5, the V gene TRBV4-1; perhaps TRBD1 as D (6 bases). The CDR3 has 15 residues. In germline, CDR1 is MGHRA, CDR2 YSYEKL. V lost 1 base and J 7 bases, leaving 14 bases between the germline ends. In DNA, the CDR3 is TGCGCCAGCAGCCAAGTGCAGGGGTCGGGCCAGCCCCAGCATTTT. Residues: CASSQVQGSGQPQHF.

This clonotype showed up many times. V and J are TRBV6-1 and TRBJ1-1; D is ambiguous. The V end was cut by 0 bases, the J end by 3 bases, with 8 bases between. Germline CDR1 MNHNS, CDR2 SASEGT. This CDR3 contains 14 residues. The CDR3 loop reads CASSEAAMDTEAFF. CDR3 DNA: TGTGCCAGCAGTGAAGCGGCCATGGACACTGAAGCTTTCTTT.

This chain uses TRBV28 with TRBJ2-5; TRBD2 agrees at 12 bases. The CDR3 length is 15 residues. V gave up 5 bases and J gave up 2 bases; unmatched junction bases: 3. Germline V gene sequence: CDR1 MDHEN, CDR2 SYDVKM. CDR3 DNA: TGTGCCAGCAGTAAAGGACTAGCGGGACAAGAGACCCAGTACTTC. The encoded protein is CASSKGLAGQETQYF.

This clonotype appeared a few times. A much more abundant neighbour one base away suggests this may be a read error. The chain employs TRBV13 and TRBJ2-7, with D uncertain. The ends were cut back, 2 bases at V and 7 bases at J, with 12 bases in the middle. CDR1 and CDR2 (germline): PRHDT, FYEKMQ (reference sequence). The CDR3 sequence is 13 residues long. The CDR3 loop is CASSLSPAREQYF. The CDR3, as DNA: TGTGCCAGCAGCTTAAGCCCTGCTCGAGAGCAGTACTTC.

The V gene is TRBV27, the J gene TRBJ1-3, with D unclear. Germline V gene lookup returns CDR1 MNHEY and CDR2 SMNVEV (reference sequence). The CDR3 spans 12 residues. Trimming took off 7 bases at V and 4 bases at J, with 8 bases between the two ends. For the CDR3, the DNA is TGTGCCAGCAAATCCCCGGGAAACACCATATATTTT. The encoded protein is CASKSPGNTIYF.

This clonotype was seen many times. The J gene is TRBJ2-4, the V gene TRBV6-1, with unresolved D. V shed 6 bases and J shed 5 bases, with 14 bases lying between them. CDR3 length equals 14 residues. Germline lookup yields CDR1 MNHNS and CDR2 SASEGT. The CDR3 loop is CASSLTPGQNIQYF. Written as DNA, the CDR3 is TGTGCCAGCAGCCTCACCCCCGGCCAAAACATTCAGTACTTC.

This clonotype was seen a handful of times. V gene TRBV28 combines with J gene TRBJ1-1; D is perhaps TRBD1 (5 bases). V gave up 2 bases and J gave up 4 bases, with 14 bases separating them. Germline V gene sequence: CDR1 MDHEN, CDR2 SYDVKM. There are 15 residues in the CDR3. The CDR3, as DNA: TGTGCCAGCAGTTTAAGATCAAGGGGAGGCACTGAAGCTTTCTTT. Amino acid sequence: CASSLRSRGGTEAFF.

At least ten counts were recorded for this clonotype. The chain couples TRBV25-1 to TRBJ2-7; 10 bases match TRBD1. Germline-derived CDR1 and CDR2 are MGHDK and SYGVNS. The CDR3 is 15 amino acids. Trimming cost V 7 bases and J 5 bases; bases outside gene matches: 11. The CDR3 loop is CASNKPGTGVDEQYF. CDR3 sequence (DNA): TGTGCCAGCAATAAACCCGGGACAGGGGTAGACGAGCAGTACTTC.

Of note for this clonotype: Because the CDR3 is missing its conserved closing phenylalanine or tryptophan, this is likely a read error. The CDR3 sequence is CAWSVDGNQPQHS. The CDR3 DNA reads as TGTGCCTGGAGTGTAGATGGGAATCAGCCCCAGCATTCT. V and J are TRBV30 and TRBJ1-5; unclear D gene. Trimming left V 0 bases short and J 4 bases short, with 7 bases between. CDR3 length: 13 amino acids. CDR1 and CDR2 (germline): GTSNPN, SVGIG (reference sequence).

There are many counts of this clonotype. The rearrangement uses TRBV3-1 and TRBJ2-1, with 13 bases matching TRBD2. The J segment lost 12 bases and the V segment lost 2 bases, leaving 7 bases of the junction unmatched. The CDR3 sequence is 15 residues long. The germline V gene encodes CDR1 LGHDT and CDR2 YNNKEL (reference sequence). DNA of the CDR3: TGTGCCAGCAGCCAAACTAGCGGGAGGGCCCAAAGGCAGTTCTTC. Amino acids: CASSQTSGRAQRQFF.

This clonotype came up a few times. The CDR3 loop is CASRAQGTPANTGELFF. CDR3 DNA: TGTGCCAGCAGAGCACAGGGGACTCCCGCGAACACCGGGGAGCTGTTTTTT. The V and J genes are TRBV7-9 and TRBJ2-2; D might be TRBD1 (7 bases). V lost 6 bases and J 0 bases, leaving 17 bases between the germline ends. CDR1 SEHNR and CDR2 FQNEAQ come from the germline V gene (reference sequence). The CDR3 length is 17 residues.

The table lists this clonotype with a few counts. V gene TRBV2 combines with J gene TRBJ2-6; the D gene is possibly TRBD1 (6 bases). The CDR3 covers 16 residues. The germline CDR1 and CDR2 sequences are SNHLY and FYNNEI. Trimming stripped 3 bases from V and 0 bases from J, with 9 bases between. The CDR3 DNA follows: TGTGCCAGCAGTGAGACAGGTCGCTCTGGGGCCAACGTCCTGACTTTC. It yields the protein CASSETGRSGANVLTF.

A note on this clonotype: A much larger clone differs from this one at a single base, so this may be a read error. The chain links TRBV7-9 to TRBJ2-1; 9 nucleotides match TRBD1. Germline V gene data show CDR1 as SEHNR and CDR2 as FQNEAQ (reference sequence). The CDR3 sequence is 13 residues long. Here the CDR3 reads CASGQGRAYEQFF. The CDR3 DNA follows: TGTGCGAGTGGACAGGGGCGAGCCTACGAGCAGTTCTTC.

This clonotype was observed many times. The genes are TRBV6-1 and TRBJ2-7; 9 nucleotides agree with TRBD1. The trim removed 7 bases at V and 5 bases at J, leaving 6 bases unmatched. The CDR3 spans 13 residues. Per the germline V gene, CDR1 is MNHNS and CDR2 is SASEGT. The CDR3 DNA is TGTGCCAGCAACCCGGACAGGGGCGACGAGCAGTACTTC. Amino acid sequence: CASNPDRGDEQYF.

This clonotype was seen ten or more times. The J gene is TRBJ2-7, the V gene TRBV10-1; the D gene is possibly TRBD2 (6 bases). The V end was cut by 2 bases, the J end by 2 bases, with 19 bases between. Germline V gives CDR1 WNHNN, CDR2 SYGVQD (reference sequence). The CDR3 runs 17 residues. The CDR3 nucleotides are TGCGCCAGCAGTGAGGGAGTCGGCGGGACCCCAGCCTACGAGCAGTACTTC. This sequence encodes CASSEGVGGTPAYEQYF.

The chain couples TRBV7-8 to TRBJ2-7; 12 positions match TRBD2. Germline V gene sequence: CDR1 SGHVS, CDR2 FQNEAQ. V shed 3 bases, J shed 2 bases, and the junction held 14 bases outside the gene matches. The CDR3 spans 19 residues. The CDR3 DNA reads TGTGCCAGCAGCTTCCGCGGGCTAGCGGGAGGGCCGGGAGCCTACGAGCAGTACTTC. Encoded protein: CASSFRGLAGGPGAYEQYF.

Turning to this clonotype: A much larger clone sits a single nucleotide away, making a read error possible. The CDR3 does not end in the conserved phenylalanine or tryptophan, so this is likely a read error. V gene TRBV5-1 combines with J gene TRBJ2-5; a possible D gene is TRBD2 (6 bases). Germline values: CDR1 SGHRS, CDR2 YFSETQ. The CDR3 loop spans 15 amino acids. V lost 6 bases and J 5 bases, leaving 20 bases between the germline ends. The CDR3 DNA sequence: TGCGCCAGCACCCTCGCCGGGACTTCGCCTGAGACCCAGTACTTG. Translating it yields CASTLAGTSPETQYL.

This clonotype was seen repeatedly, ten times or more. The chain employs TRBV7-2 and TRBJ1-5, with unresolved D. Germline CDR1 and CDR2: SGHTA and FQGNSA. The CDR3 loop spans 12 amino acids. Trimming shortened V by 5 bases and J by 9 bases, and 11 bases separated the two germline ends. CDR3 bases: TGTGCCAGCAGCCCCCGCGTGGGGCCCCAGCATTTT. Its protein product is CASSPRVGPQHF.

The table lists this clonotype with a few counts. The V call is TRBV10-3, the J call TRBJ2-7, with TRBD2 matching 12 bases. This CDR3 has 15 residues. Germline CDR1 and CDR2: ENHRY and SYGVKD. V shed 0 bases and J 4 bases; nucleotides not matched to a gene: 1. For the CDR3, the DNA is TGTGCCATCAGTGAGTCGACTAGCGGGAGTTACGAGCAGTACTTC. This encodes CAISESTSGSYEQYF.